This T cell receptor (beta chain) was captured in a study of cytomegalovirus exposure and HLA in healthy donors. With 60 Vbeta and 13 Jbeta primers, the PCR was carried out. The repertoire was sequenced with immunoSEQ multiplex PCR; TCRdb's copy has only in-frame clones and lacks some. The sample includes about 68,000 clones, over 75% seen only once; the top ten take around 6.3%. Germline CDR1 is MNHEY and CDR2 is SMNVEV (reference sequence). The CDR3 covers 19 residues. V was pared by 0 bases and J by 5 bases, with 13 bases of the junction left unmatched. Sequencing was performed on PBMCs. The gene calls are TRBV27 and TRBJ1-1; 12 positions match TRBD1. This clonotype was obtained from a human donor in good health. CDR3: CASSLSPRDRGRQGTEAFF. The CDR3 DNA reads TGTGCCAGCAGTTTATCCCCCCGGGACAGGGGGCGGCAGGGTACTGAAGCTTTCTTT.